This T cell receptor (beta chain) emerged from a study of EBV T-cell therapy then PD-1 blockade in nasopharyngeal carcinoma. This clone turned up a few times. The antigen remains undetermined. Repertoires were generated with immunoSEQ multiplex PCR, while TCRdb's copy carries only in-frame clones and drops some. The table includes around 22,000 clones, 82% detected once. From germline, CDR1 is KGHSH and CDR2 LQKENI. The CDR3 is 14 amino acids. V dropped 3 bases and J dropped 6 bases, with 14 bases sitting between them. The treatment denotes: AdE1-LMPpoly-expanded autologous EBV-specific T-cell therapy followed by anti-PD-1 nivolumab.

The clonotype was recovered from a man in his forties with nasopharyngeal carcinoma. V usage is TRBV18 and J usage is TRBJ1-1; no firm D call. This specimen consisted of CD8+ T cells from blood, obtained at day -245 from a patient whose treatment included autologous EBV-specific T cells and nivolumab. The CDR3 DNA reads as TGTGCCAGCTCACCCCCCCCTGGAGGAGCTGAAGCTTTCTTT. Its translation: CASSPPPGGAEAFF.